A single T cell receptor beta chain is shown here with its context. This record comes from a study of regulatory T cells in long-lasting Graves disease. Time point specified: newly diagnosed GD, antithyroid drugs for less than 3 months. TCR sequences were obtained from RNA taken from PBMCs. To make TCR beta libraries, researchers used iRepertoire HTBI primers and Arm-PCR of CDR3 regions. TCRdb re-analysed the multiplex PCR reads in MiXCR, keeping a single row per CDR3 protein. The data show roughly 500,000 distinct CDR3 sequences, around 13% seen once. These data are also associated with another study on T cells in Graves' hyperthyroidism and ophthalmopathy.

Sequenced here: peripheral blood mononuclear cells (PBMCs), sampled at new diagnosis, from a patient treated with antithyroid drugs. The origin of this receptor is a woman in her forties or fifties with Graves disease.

The CDR3 protein is CSAREDGLTRDTQYF. CDR3 DNA sequence: TGCAGTGCTAGAGAGGATGGCTTAACTAGAGATACGCAGTATTTT. The V and J genes are TRBV20-1 and TRBJ2-3, with D tentatively TRBD2 (5 bases). In germline, CDR1 is DFQATT, CDR2 SNEGSKA (reference sequence). The CDR3 consists of 15 residues. V was trimmed by 0 bases and J by 5 bases, leaving 15 bases between them.